The 22 T cell receptor beta chains below all came from one sample that was sequenced in a study of T-cell reconstitution after alpha-beta-depleted transplantation in children. TCRbeta library construction was performed incorporating unique molecular identifiers. TCRdb analysed the PCR reads with MiXCR anew, one entry per CDR3 protein. Of tens of thousands of distinct CDR3 sequences in the sample, approximately 11% were seen once. Specimen: PBMCs from the stem cell graft donor, collected from the stem cell graft. These receptors were taken from a human donor who donated a stem cell graft to a child with chronic granulomatous disease.

Many counts were recorded for this clonotype. The V call is TRBV7-4, the J call TRBJ2-1, with TRBD2 matching 11 bases. V was clipped by 1 base and J by 6 bases; unmatched bases: 14. This CDR3 region has 19 residues. Germline lookup yields CDR1 SGHVT and CDR2 SQSDAQ. CDR3 sequence reads: CASSLVVTSGKNLVNEQFF. In DNA, the CDR3 is TGTGCCAGCAGCTTAGTTGTGACTAGCGGGAAGAACCTAGTCAATGAGCAGTTCTTC.

This clonotype appeared many times. This chain links TRBV20-1 with TRBJ2-3, with D possibly matching TRBD2 (6 bases). The germline V and J ends were trimmed by 2 bases and 4 bases, with 19 bases remaining between them. CDR3 size: 16 residues. Germline CDR1 DFQATT, CDR2 SNEGSKA (reference sequence). CDR3 region: CSARITGGPGPDTQYF. The CDR3 DNA reads as TGCAGTGCTAGAATTACTGGAGGGCCGGGGCCAGATACGCAGTATTTT.

This clonotype was seen repeatedly, ten times or more. This rearrangement joins TRBV29-1 to TRBJ2-7; perhaps TRBD2 as D (5 bases). Germline-derived CDR1 and CDR2 are SQVTM and ANQGSEA. The germline V and J ends were trimmed by 0 bases and 2 bases, with 11 bases remaining between them. CDR3 length: 14 amino acids. CDR3 loop: CSVEEVGSTYEQYF. The CDR3 nucleotides are TGCAGCGTTGAAGAAGTAGGGAGCACCTACGAGCAGTACTTC.

This clonotype was recorded many times. The CDR3 region has the DNA TGTGCCAGCAGTTTATCCCCCTCGACAGCTAACTATGGCTACACCTTC. It translates to CASSLSPSTANYGYTF. The V call is TRBV27, the J call TRBJ1-2, with a tentative D call TRBD1 (5 bases). The V and J ends lost 0 bases and 0 bases respectively, with 11 bases between them. The CDR3 has 16 residues. Germline loops: CDR1 MNHEY, CDR2 SMNVEV (reference sequence).

This clonotype was found many times. The chain links TRBV20-1 to TRBJ2-7; 9 nucleotides line up with TRBD1. The V gene's germline CDR1 is DFQATT and CDR2 SNEGSKA (reference sequence). This CDR3 is 13 amino acids long. The V segment lost 6 bases and the J segment 3 bases; nucleotides outside the gene matches: 6. The CDR3 reads CSATGTGIYEQYF. The CDR3 DNA is TGCAGTGCGACCGGGACAGGGATCTACGAGCAGTACTTC.

This clonotype has a count of ten or more. The DNA is omitted, as the CDR3 cannot be located on it reliably, and the CDR3 follows TCRdb's listing. The chain joins TRBV28 to TRBJ2-1; TRBD2, as called in the table, went unchecked against the DNA. Termini included, the CDR3 measures 16 amino acids. Per the germline V gene, CDR1 is MDHEN and CDR2 is SYDVKM. The CDR3: CASSTSGLAGGNEQFF.

The gene calls are TRBV7-9 and TRBJ2-7; 7 nucleotides align to TRBD2. Germline V gene lookup returns CDR1 SEHNR and CDR2 FQNEAQ (reference sequence). This CDR3 has 12 amino acids. Trimming at V came to 1 base and at J to 6 bases, leaving 0 bases not matched to a gene. CDR3 residues: CASSLGGGEQYF. The CDR3 nucleotides are TGTGCCAGCAGCTTAGGCGGGGGCGAGCAGTACTTC. Full variable domain (missing parts from reference TRBV7-9 and TRBJ2-7): DTGVSQNPRHKITKRGQNVTFRCDPISEHNRLYWYRQTLGQGPEFLTYFQNEAQLEKSRLLSDRFSAERPKGSFSTLEIQRTEQGDSAMYLCASSLGGGEQYFGPGTRLTVT.

This clonotype appeared many times. This sequence joins TRBV7-8 and TRBJ2-3, with TRBD1 matching over 7 bases. J was trimmed by 6 bases and V by 3 bases; bases with no gene match: 15. The CDR3 runs to 17 residues. CDR1 is SGHVS and CDR2 is FQNEAQ in the germline V gene. CDR3 loop: CASSFAISGQVGDTQYF. The CDR3 region has the DNA TGTGCCAGCAGCTTCGCCATTTCCGGACAGGTGGGGGATACGCAGTATTTT.

In this sample, this clonotype turned up many times. The chain recombines TRBV28 with TRBJ2-3; TRBD2 matches at 9 bases. The germline CDR1 and CDR2 sequences are MDHEN and SYDVKM. J was trimmed by 6 bases and V by 2 bases; bases with no gene match: 3. This CDR3 comprises 14 residues. CDR3: CASSLAGGADTQYF. The CDR3 DNA reads TGTGCCAGCAGTTTAGCGGGAGGGGCGGATACGCAGTATTTT. Filled out from reference TRBV28 and TRBJ2-3, the complete variable domain reads DVKVTQSSRYLVKRTGEKVFLECVQDMDHENMFWYRQDPGLGLRLIYFSYDVKMKEKGDIPEGYSVSREKKERFSLILESASTNQTSMYLCASSLAGGADTQYFGPGTRLTVL.

This clonotype was seen repeatedly, ten times or more. This sequence joins TRBV20-1 and TRBJ2-3; TRBD2 agrees at 8 bases. The junction had 3 bases not matched to a gene; V was cut back by 5 bases and J by 8 bases. Germline CDR1 is DFQATT and CDR2 is SNEGSKA (reference sequence). The CDR3 sequence is 11 residues long. The CDR3 region has the DNA TGCAGTGCTGAGAGCGGGAGTACGCAGTATTTT. Its protein is CSAESGSTQYF.

This clonotype was seen repeatedly, ten times or more. The chain combines TRBV7-6 with TRBJ2-3, with no clear D. The CDR3 contains 15 residues. With 0 bases removed from V and 0 bases from J, the gap between germline ends came to 7 bases. Germline-derived CDR1 and CDR2 are SGHVS and FNYEAQ. The CDR3 loop reads CASSLALVSTDTQYF. The CDR3 coding sequence is TGTGCCAGCAGCTTAGCCCTAGTTAGCACAGATACGCAGTATTTT.

The chain recombines TRBV10-3 with TRBJ2-3; D ambiguous. V dropped 3 bases and J dropped 3 bases, with 7 bases sitting between them. The CDR3 runs to 13 residues. CDR1 and CDR2 (germline): ENHRY, SYGVKD. The DNA for the CDR3 is TGTGCCATCAGTGAATCTTGGACAGATACGCAGTATTTT. Its protein is CAISESWTDTQYF.

Ten or more counts support this clonotype. This sequence joins TRBV6-6 and TRBJ1-1, with TRBD1 matching over 7 bases. Trimming at V came to 6 bases and at J to 1 base, leaving 11 bases not matched to a gene. CDR3 length: 16 residues. The germline gives CDR1 MNHNY, CDR2 SVGAGI (reference sequence). The CDR3 DNA reads TGTGCCAGCAGCCCCCCCCGACAGGGAAGGAACACTGAAGCTTTCTTT. Translated: CASSPPRQGRNTEAFF.

At least ten counts were recorded for this clonotype. The CDR3 sequence is CASSQEGEATEAFF. The CDR3 DNA sequence: TGCGCCAGCAGCCAAGAAGGGGAGGCCACTGAAGCTTTCTTT. The V gene is TRBV4-1, the J gene TRBJ1-1, with D possibly being TRBD1 (5 bases). Germline V CDR1 and CDR2: MGHRA, YSYEKL. This CDR3 spans 14 amino acids. Trimming took 0 bases from V and 4 from J, leaving 9 bases between them.

In its sample, this clonotype was seen many times. The chain recombines TRBV28 with TRBJ2-7; D is ambiguous. V shed 6 bases and J shed 1 base, with 10 bases lying between them. Germline V gene data show CDR1 as MDHEN and CDR2 as SYDVKM. The CDR3 is made up of 13 amino acids. The CDR3 region is CASSPKESYEQYF. The CDR3 coding sequence is TGTGCCAGCAGCCCTAAGGAGTCCTACGAGCAGTACTTC.

This clonotype was observed at least ten times. CDR3 in DNA: TGTGCCAGCAGTTTAGACTCATTCGGGGAGCAGTACTTC. As protein: CASSLDSFGEQYF. The chain has TRBV12-3 or TRBV12-4 and TRBJ2-7, with D unresolved. The CDR3 is 13 amino acids. Deletions cut 1 base from V and 7 bases from J, with 11 bases between.

In this sample, this clonotype turned up many times. The V and J genes are TRBV20-1 and TRBJ2-1; no reliable D call. Trimming removed 2 bases at V and 3 bases at J, with 11 bases between. This CDR3 spans 14 amino acids. CDR1 is DFQATT, CDR2 SNEGSKA, per germline (reference sequence). In DNA form, the CDR3 reads TGCAGTGCTAGAAGTCGCGATGGCTACAATGAGCAGTTCTTC. Translated, it gives CSARSRDGYNEQFF.

This clonotype came up many times. The V and J genes are TRBV20-1 and TRBJ2-1; D remains ambiguous. Germline CDR1 and CDR2: DFQATT and SNEGSKA (reference sequence). With 3 bases removed from V and 5 bases from J, the gap between germline ends came to 11 bases. This CDR3 region has 13 residues. The CDR3 DNA follows: TGCAGTGCTAGTAAGGCTCAGCACAATGAGCAGTTCTTC. Residues: CSASKAQHNEQFF.

This clonotype appeared many times. The chain uses TRBV7-9 and TRBJ2-5, with TRBD2 matching 7 bases. This CDR3 is built from 14 residues. V trimming: 3 bases; J trimming: 5 bases; junction bases outside the gene matches: 6. Germline V gives CDR1 SEHNR, CDR2 FQNEAQ (reference sequence). The CDR3 reads CASSLSGTGETQYF. DNA of the CDR3: TGTGCCAGCAGCTTGAGCGGGACCGGCGAGACCCAGTACTTC.

This chain connects TRBV18 to TRBJ2-2; no firm D call. Per germline, CDR1 KGHSH and CDR2 LQKENI. V was clipped by 2 bases and J by 6 bases, with 13 bases between them. The CDR3 has 15 amino acids. DNA for the CDR3: TGTGCCAGCTCACCAAGCGTGCGGTCTCCCGGGGAGCTGTTTTTT. Translated, it gives CASSPSVRSPGELFF.

CDR3 coding DNA: TGTGCCAGCAGCCAGTCCCGGGGATCACCCCTCCACTTT. Translating gives CASSQSRGSPLHF. The J gene is TRBJ1-6, the V gene TRBV4-2; D remains unclear. Germline V CDR1 and CDR2: LGHNA, YNFKEQ. The CDR3 has 13 amino acids. V lost 3 bases, J lost 10 bases, and 10 bases lay in between.

This clonotype was recorded at least ten times. This CDR3 reads CSARDRTSGRQDTQYF. CDR3 nucleotide sequence: TGCAGTGCTAGAGATAGGACTAGCGGGAGGCAAGATACGCAGTATTTT. The rearrangement links TRBV20-1 to TRBJ2-3; 14 bases match TRBD2. The CDR3 consists of 16 residues. Germline V gene lookup returns CDR1 DFQATT and CDR2 SNEGSKA (reference sequence). J gave up 5 bases and V 0 bases, and 4 bases lay outside the gene matches.